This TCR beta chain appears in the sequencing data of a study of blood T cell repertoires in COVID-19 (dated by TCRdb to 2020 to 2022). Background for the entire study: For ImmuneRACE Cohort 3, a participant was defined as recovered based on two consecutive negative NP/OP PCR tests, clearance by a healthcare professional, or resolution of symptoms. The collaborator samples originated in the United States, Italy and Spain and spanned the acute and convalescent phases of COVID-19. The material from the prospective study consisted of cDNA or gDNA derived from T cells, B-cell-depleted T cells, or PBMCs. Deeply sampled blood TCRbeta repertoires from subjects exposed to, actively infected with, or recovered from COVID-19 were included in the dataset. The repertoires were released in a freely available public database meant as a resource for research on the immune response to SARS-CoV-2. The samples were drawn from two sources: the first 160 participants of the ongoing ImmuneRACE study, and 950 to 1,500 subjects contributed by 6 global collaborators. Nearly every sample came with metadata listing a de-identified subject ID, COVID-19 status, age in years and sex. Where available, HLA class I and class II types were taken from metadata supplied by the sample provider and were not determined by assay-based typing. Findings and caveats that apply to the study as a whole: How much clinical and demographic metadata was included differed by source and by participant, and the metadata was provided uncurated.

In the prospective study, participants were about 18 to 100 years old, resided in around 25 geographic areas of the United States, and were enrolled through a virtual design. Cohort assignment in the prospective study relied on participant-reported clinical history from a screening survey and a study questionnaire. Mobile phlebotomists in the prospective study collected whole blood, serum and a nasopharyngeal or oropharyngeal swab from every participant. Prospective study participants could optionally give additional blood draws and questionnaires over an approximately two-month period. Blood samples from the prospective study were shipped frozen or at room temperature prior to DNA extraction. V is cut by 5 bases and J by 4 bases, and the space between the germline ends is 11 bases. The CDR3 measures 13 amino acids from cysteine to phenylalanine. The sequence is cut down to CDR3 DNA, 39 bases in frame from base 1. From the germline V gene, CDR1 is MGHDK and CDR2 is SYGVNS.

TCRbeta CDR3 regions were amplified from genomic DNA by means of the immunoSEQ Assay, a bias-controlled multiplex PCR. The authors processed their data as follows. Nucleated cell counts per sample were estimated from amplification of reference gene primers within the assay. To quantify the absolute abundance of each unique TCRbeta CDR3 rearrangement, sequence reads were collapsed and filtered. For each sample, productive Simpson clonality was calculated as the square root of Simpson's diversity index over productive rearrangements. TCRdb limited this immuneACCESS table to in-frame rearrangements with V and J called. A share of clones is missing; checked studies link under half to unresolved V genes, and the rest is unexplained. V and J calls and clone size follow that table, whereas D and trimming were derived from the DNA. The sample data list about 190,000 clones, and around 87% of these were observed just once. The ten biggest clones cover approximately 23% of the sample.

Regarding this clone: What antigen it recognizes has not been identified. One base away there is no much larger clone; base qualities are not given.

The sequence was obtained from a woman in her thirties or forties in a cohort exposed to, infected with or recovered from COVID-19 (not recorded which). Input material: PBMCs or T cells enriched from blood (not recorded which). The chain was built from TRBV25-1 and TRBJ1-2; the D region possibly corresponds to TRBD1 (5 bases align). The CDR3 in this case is CASSMAGFYGYTF. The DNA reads TGTGCCAGCAGTATGGCAGGGTTCTATGGCTACACCTTC.